This TCR beta chain is drawn from a study of OX40 agonist ivuxolimab in advanced cancers. As for the study more broadly: The costimulatory receptor OX40 (CD134) was targeted by ivuxolimab, a fully human IgG2 agonistic monoclonal antibody. Intravenous ivuxolimab was administered to patients every 2 weeks at six dose levels: 0.01, 0.1, 0.3, 1.5, 3 and 10 mg/kg. Of the roughly 54 patients in dose escalation, around 19 had hepatocellular carcinoma, about 15 had melanoma, 9 had renal cell carcinoma and 9 had head and neck cancer. In the dose-escalation cohort, roughly 80% of patients were male, and the mean age was roughly 60 years, with a range of roughly 23 to 85. Patients were allowed to have had prior anti-PD-1, anti-PD-L1 or anti-CTLA-4 therapy, and approximately 40% of the dose-escalation patients had been treated with checkpoint inhibitors. Partial responses occurred in three dose-escalation patients, of whom one had hepatocellular carcinoma and two had cutaneous melanoma. The point of sequencing TCRbeta in the periphery was to test whether ivuxolimab changed TCR sequence diversity and drove clonal T-cell expansion. The paper covers the monotherapy dose-escalation part of the phase I ivuxolimab trial, which included N ≈ 50 patients.

Genomic DNA was extracted from sorted cells for sequencing of the TCRbeta CDR3 region. The immunoSEQ Assay was used to sequence the TCRbeta CDR3 regions. The source is immuneACCESS, and TCRdb retained only in-frame sequences with V and J called. Part of the clones is not carried over; for the studies checked, unresolved V genes explain less than half of this, and the remainder is unexplained. For this sample the table gives around 140,000 clones, of which approximately 90% were detected only once. The ten largest make up 0.85% to 1.4% of the sample. Patients with autoimmune disease history or receiving systemic immunosuppression were excluded from the trial. In every dose cohort, peripheral blood was drawn for TCR sequencing at baseline, cycle 4 day 1, and cycle 7 day 1. The samples were taken from a phase I, first-in-human, multicenter, open-label dose-escalation trial of ivuxolimab. Adults with locally advanced or metastatic melanoma, renal cell carcinoma, hepatocellular carcinoma or head and neck squamous cell carcinoma were enrolled in the trial. Before TCR sequencing, CD4+ T cells and CD8+ T cells from peripheral blood were sorted into separate populations.

Counted from cysteine to phenylalanine, this CDR3 has 15 amino acids. Just the 45-base CDR3 DNA is kept, in frame starting at base 1. V and J are truncated by 6 bases and 1 base respectively, leaving an intervening sequence of 13 bases. The germline V gene gives CDR1 as MRHNA and CDR2 as SNTAGT. As for this clone: Its antigen has not been determined. Qualities for individual bases were not recorded, and no much larger clone is one base off.

Summary of the overall study and its limitations: At doses of 0.1 to 3.0 mg/kg, clonal expansion of both CD4+ and CD8+ blood T cells was observed from baseline to week 6. The antigen specificity of the peripheral T cells that underwent clonal expansion was not determined. Low levels of normalized T-cell clonal expansion were also seen in some patients who did not respond. In the 0.1-3.0 mg/kg groups, partial responders had among the lowest normalized peripheral clonal expansion, particularly in CD8+ T cells. On average, CD8+ T cells showed more expanded clones than CD4+ T cells after ivuxolimab.

Recombination linked TRBV6-4 to TRBJ2-4; the D gene cannot be resolved beyond TRBD1 or TRBD2, each matching 6 bases. The material sequenced was CD4+ or CD8+ T cells sorted from blood, taken in a trial of the OX40 agonist ivuxolimab. This receptor was obtained from an adult with an advanced solid tumor such as melanoma, head and neck, liver or kidney cancer. The DNA sequence is TGTGCCAGCAGCGAGGGGGGTTTGGCCAAAAACATTCAGTACTTC. This sequence encodes CASSEGGLAKNIQYF.